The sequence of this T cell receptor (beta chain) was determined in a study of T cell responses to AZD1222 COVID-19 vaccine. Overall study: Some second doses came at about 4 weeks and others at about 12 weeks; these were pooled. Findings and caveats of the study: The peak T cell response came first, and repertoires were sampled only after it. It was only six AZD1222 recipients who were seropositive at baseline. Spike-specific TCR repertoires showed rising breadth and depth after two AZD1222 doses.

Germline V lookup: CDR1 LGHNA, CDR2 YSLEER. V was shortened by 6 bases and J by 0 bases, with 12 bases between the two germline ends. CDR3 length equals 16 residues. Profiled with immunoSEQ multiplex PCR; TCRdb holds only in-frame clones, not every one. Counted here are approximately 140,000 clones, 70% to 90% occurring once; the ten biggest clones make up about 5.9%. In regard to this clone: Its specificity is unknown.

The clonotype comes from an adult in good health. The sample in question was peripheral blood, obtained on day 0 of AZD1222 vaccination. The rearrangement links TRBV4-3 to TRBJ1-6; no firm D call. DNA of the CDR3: TGCGCCAGCAGAGAACGAAGAAGCTCCTATAATTCACCCCTCCACTTT. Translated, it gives CASRERRSSYNSPLHF.